The 17 T cell receptor beta chains in this list originate from one sample, sequenced in a study of shared clonotypes between healthy human individuals. TCRdb's copy holds only in-frame clones and misses some; the assay was immunoSEQ multiplex PCR. The table has 1.5 million to 2.5 million clones, about 94% seen once. Positive CCR7 selection of CD45RO-negative cells yielded the naive CD8 cells, and terminally differentiated effector memory CD45RA+ cells were excluded. The sample comprised naive CD8+ T cells sorted from blood. These receptors came from a man between 18 and 35 years old in good health.

The rearrangement joins TRBV6-5 to TRBJ1-4; tentative D call: TRBD1 (6 bases). Trimming shortened V by 4 bases and J by 0 bases, and 9 bases separated the two germline ends. The CDR3 runs to 15 residues. The germline V gene has CDR1 MNHEY and CDR2 SVGAGI. CDR3 in amino acids: CASSLTGATNEKLFF. The DNA of the CDR3 is TGTGCCAGCAGTTTGACAGGTGCAACTAATGAAAAACTGTTTTTT.

Worth noting for this clone: Other DNA variants within this sample encode the same CDR3. The rearrangement uses TRBV2 and TRBJ2-7; TRBD2 matches at 12 bases. The trim removed 6 bases at V and 0 bases at J, leaving 3 bases unmatched. The CDR3 sequence is 15 residues long. Per the germline V gene, CDR1 is SNHLY and CDR2 is FYNNEI. CDR3 loop: CASSLTSGSSYEQYF. The CDR3 DNA reads TGTGCCAGCAGCCTGACTAGCGGGAGCTCCTACGAGCAGTACTTC. Full variable domain (missing parts from reference TRBV2 and TRBJ2-7): EPEVTQTPSHQVTQMGQEVILRCVPISNHLYFYWYRQILGQKVEFLVSFYNNEISEKSEIFDDQFSVERPDGSNFTLKIRSTKLEDSAMYFCASSLTSGSSYEQYFGPGTRLTVT.

This chain joins TRBV5-4 and TRBJ2-2, with a weak D call TRBD2 (5 bases). Trimming shortened V by 1 base and J by 6 bases, and 16 bases separated the two germline ends. This CDR3 spans 16 amino acids. Germline CDR1 SGHNT, CDR2 YYREEE (reference sequence). This CDR3 is CASSLLEGGVSGELFF. CDR3 coding DNA: TGTGCCAGCAGCTTGCTAGAGGGTGGGGTCTCCGGGGAGCTGTTTTTT.

V usage is TRBV27 and J usage is TRBJ2-7, with 8 bases aligning to TRBD1. V was clipped by 6 bases and J by 5 bases; unmatched bases: 15. Germline lookup yields CDR1 MNHEY and CDR2 SMNVEV (reference sequence). The CDR3 extends over 16 amino acids. The CDR3 loop is CASSLGTGTGGHEQYF. As DNA, the CDR3 is TGTGCCAGCAGCCTGGGGACCGGGACAGGAGGTCACGAGCAGTACTTC.

The chain employs TRBV15 and TRBJ1-3; 7 positions agree with TRBD1. Germline loops: CDR1 LNHNV, CDR2 YYDKDF (reference sequence). CDR3 length equals 16 residues. J was trimmed by 2 bases and V by 0 bases; bases with no gene match: 4. The CDR3 is CATSRERDRAGNTIYF. CDR3 nucleotides: TGTGCCACCAGCAGAGAACGGGACAGAGCTGGAAACACCATATATTTT.

The V gene is TRBV6-9, the J gene TRBJ1-5; unclear D gene. The CDR3 runs 14 residues. The V gene's germline CDR1 is MNHGY and CDR2 SVAAGI. The V and J ends lost 8 bases and 3 bases respectively, with 14 bases between them. CDR3 coding DNA: TGTGCCAGCTGCCCCCGGGTATTCAATCAGCCCCAGCATTTT. Protein sequence: CASCPRVFNQPQHF.

The J gene is TRBJ2-7, the V gene TRBV9; possible D gene TRBD2, 6 bases. This CDR3 has 14 residues. The V and J ends lost 3 bases and 3 bases respectively, with 13 bases between them. Germline CDR1 is SGDLS and CDR2 is YYNGEE. CDR3 residues: CASSATDYHYEQYF. CDR3 nucleotides: TGTGCCAGCAGCGCGACGGACTATCACTACGAGCAGTACTTC.

This clone was recorded a few times. Distinct nucleotide sequences in the sample also encode this CDR3. The J gene is TRBJ2-7, the V gene TRBV30; D is possibly TRBD2 (6 bases). V lost 0 bases and J lost 4, with 7 bases in between. CDR3 length equals 12 residues. Germline CDR1 GTSNPN, CDR2 SVGIG (reference sequence). Here the CDR3 DNA reads TGTGCCTGGAGTGTTGGGGGGTACGAGCAGTACTTC. Protein sequence: CAWSVGGYEQYF.

The genes are TRBV27 and TRBJ2-3; 8 nucleotides align to TRBD2. CDR1 and CDR2 from the germline V gene are MNHEY and SMNVEV (reference sequence). The trim removed 6 bases at V and 7 bases at J, leaving 18 bases unmatched. This CDR3 spans 17 amino acids. Here the CDR3 DNA reads TGTGCCAGCAGCCCTTCAGCGGGGGAGCTTTCCACGAATACGCAGTATTTT. Encoded protein: CASSPSAGELSTNTQYF.

The chain has TRBV6-5 and TRBJ2-3, with D possibly matching TRBD2 (6 bases). Trimming cost V 5 bases and J 0 bases, with 12 bases left between them. CDR1 is MNHEY and CDR2 is SVGAGI in the germline V gene. The length of the CDR3 is 15 residues. The DNA for the CDR3 is TGTGCCAGCAGTCCTAGCGCCACTAGCACAGATACGCAGTATTTT. It codes for CASSPSATSTDTQYF.

Concerning this clone: The sample holds other DNA sequences that translate to the same CDR3. This chain joins TRBV13 and TRBJ2-5; TRBD2 is a possible D gene (6 bases). The CDR3 sequence is 14 residues long. Trimming left V 3 bases short and J 1 base short, with 9 bases between. Germline V lookup: CDR1 PRHDT, CDR2 FYEKMQ (reference sequence). CDR3: CASSFGTGQETQYF. CDR3 in DNA: TGTGCCAGCAGCTTCGGGACTGGCCAAGAGACCCAGTACTTC.

The rearrangement links TRBV5-6 to TRBJ1-4; D uncertain. This CDR3 contains 15 residues. Germline CDR1 reads SGHDT; CDR2 reads YYEEEE. With 2 bases removed from V and 8 bases from J, the gap between germline ends came to 16 bases. This CDR3 is CASSFSSQWKEKLFF. For the CDR3, the DNA is TGTGCCAGCAGCTTCTCTTCCCAATGGAAGGAAAAACTGTTTTTT.

This rearrangement joins TRBV5-4 to TRBJ1-3, with 9 bases identical to TRBD1. Losses at the gene ends were 7 bases for V and 4 bases for J; bases not matched to a gene: 9. The germline V gene encodes CDR1 SGHNT and CDR2 YYREEE (reference sequence). CDR3 length: 15 residues. CDR3 sequence: CASWGRTGAGNTIYF. The CDR3 DNA reads as TGTGCCAGCTGGGGCCGGACAGGGGCCGGAAACACCATATATTTT. The full variable domain, its missing parts supplied by reference TRBV5-4 and TRBJ1-3, is ETGVTQSPTHLIKTRGQQVTLRCSSQSGHNTVSWYQQALGQGPQFIFQYYREEENGRGNFPPRFSGLQFPNYSSELNVNALELDDSALYLCASWGRTGAGNTIYFGEGSWLTVV.

The chain combines TRBV4-1 with TRBJ1-3; unclear D gene. The V gene lost 1 base and the J gene lost 4 bases, with 11 bases spanning the gap. The CDR3 runs to 15 residues. The germline V gene has CDR1 MGHRA and CDR2 YSYEKL. Here the CDR3 reads CASSQALVAGNTIYF. The CDR3 bases are TGCGCCAGCAGCCAAGCCCTCGTCGCCGGAAACACCATATATTTT.

The sample holds a few counts of this clone. This chain connects TRBV5-6 to TRBJ2-5; tentative D call: TRBD1 (6 bases). This CDR3 comprises 15 residues. Germline CDR1 SGHDT, CDR2 YYEEEE. V lost 3 bases, J lost 5 bases, and 17 bases lay in between. The CDR3 bases are TGTGCCAGCAGCTGGAGTACCAGGGGATGGGAGACCCAGTACTTC. Its translation: CASSWSTRGWETQYF.

The chain carries TRBV29-1 and TRBJ1-2; no clear D. Germline-derived CDR1 and CDR2 are SQVTM and ANQGSEA. V shed 1 base and J shed 0 bases, with 18 bases lying between them. This CDR3 is 17 amino acids long. Here the CDR3 DNA reads TGCAGCGTTGAAGGAGATACCCGGGAGCCAGCTAACTATGGCTACACCTTC. Translating gives CSVEGDTREPANYGYTF.

The chain links TRBV5-6 to TRBJ2-7; D is uncertain. V was trimmed by 3 bases and J by 3 bases, leaving 16 bases between them. The CDR3 totals 15 residues. Germline loops: CDR1 SGHDT, CDR2 YYEEEE. Written as DNA, the CDR3 is TGTGCCAGCAGCTCAATCGGGCTATCAGGCTACGAGCAGTACTTC. This codes for CASSSIGLSGYEQYF.